This T cell receptor beta chain was observed in a study of blood T cells in healthy people across ages (dated by TCRdb to between 2014 and 2017). With regard to the full study: In model experiments, template switching captured roughly one uniquely barcoded TCR beta cDNA molecule for every two T cells. Age-related changes in TCR beta repertoire diversity were measured in the study by deep sequencing normalized with unique cDNA molecular identifiers. The donors were divided into four age groups: young (average around 16 years), middle-aged (about 40), aged (62) and long-lived (about 90). To avoid experimental bias, donors of different ages were spread randomly across the sequencing lanes. Two additional independent replicas of 1 million unique cDNA reads from the same blood draw were analyzed for two donors (one aged 18 to 29 and one aged 80 or older).

Systemically healthy Caucasian individuals from Russia, some 36 in total and aged about 6 to 95 years, were included as donors. Roughly 9.5 milliliters of peripheral blood were drawn from each donor into EDTA-treated Vacutainer tubes. PBMCs were isolated by Ficoll-Paque density-gradient centrifugation, with at least 7 million obtained per sample. Trizol reagent was used to extract total RNA from PBMCs, with at least 5 micrograms per sample. For every donor, an aliquot of PBMCs went through flow cytometry to measure the percentages of naive CD45RAhigh/CD27high T cells. General study outcomes and caveats: The CMV infection status of donors was not known, potentially confounding age-related changes in expanded clonotypes. Because profiling used bulk unsorted PBMCs, naive and antigen-experienced compartments could not be compared conclusively. There was a strong correlation between observed TCR beta diversity and the percentage of naive T cells measured by flow cytometry. Compared with the aged group, more naive CD4+ T cells, fewer expanded clones and increased TCR diversity were shown by the long-lived group, suggesting age selection. As age increased, observed TCR beta diversity per million T cells dropped in a roughly linear way, and a significant reduction was already evident by age about 40. Total diversity estimates from one million sequenced T cells were considered lower bounds and underestimates.

Library generation was performed with 5' RACE. The sequencing machine was an Illumina HiSeq 2500. The second PCR ran for roughly 6 to 11 cycles and used a J-beta primer mix along with a sample-barcoded 5' primer. A template-switch 5' adaptor carrying 12 random nucleotides introduced a unique molecular identifier onto each TCR beta cDNA molecule. Each sample yielded at least 2.5 million CDR3-containing paired-end reads. The Mint cDNA synthesis kit, primed by a TRBC-specific oligonucleotide, was used to synthesize first-strand cDNA from all RNA. All cDNA was treated with uracil-DNA glycosylase and then went through a first 18-cycle PCR with the universal primers M1SS and BC2_uni_R. Under the source paper's analysis protocol: For normalization, 1 million high-quality reads, each with a distinct molecular identifier, were randomly selected from each sample. Reads sharing molecular identifiers were discarded rather than binned into consensus sequences. MiTCR, run with a Q25 quality threshold and the strictest error-elimination algorithm, handled CDR3 identification, clonotype clustering and error correction. A nonparametric unseen species model using Euler transformation provided a lower-bound estimate of total TCR beta diversity. TCRdb reprocessing: public reads trimmed at Q25 with fastp, clones called with MiXCR, in-frame beta chains kept. Every distinct CDR3 protein forms one entry, paired with its most common genes and DNA. The V and J calls reflect TCRdb's pipeline rather than the authors' work. This sample lists hundreds of thousands of distinct CDR3 sequences; 58% were detected once. The ten largest clonotypes hold 30% to 40% of the sample.

A distance of 9 bases separates the germline ends of V and J, which lose 5 bases and 2 bases respectively. CDR1 and CDR2 were assigned from the germline V gene as SGHVS and FQNEAQ. From the cysteine up to the phenylalanine, the CDR3 has a length of 14 residues. Only the CDR3 part of the read is kept: 42 bases, read in frame from the first base. With respect to this clonotype: There is no known antigen for this receptor. No base quality values were provided; no much bigger clone lies one nucleotide off.

The chain is assembled from TRBV7-8 and TRBJ1-4; the D gene is unclear. The TCR originated in a man in his 60s in good health. Input material: blood. The bases are TGTGCCAGCAGCCCCTTCCGGACTAATGAAAAACTGTTTTTT. Its translation is CASSPFRTNEKLFF.